This T cell receptor (beta chain) was documented in a study of shared clonotypes between healthy human individuals. Study information: Donors consisted of two women and a few men between 18 and 49.

Germline CDR1 is SGHRS and CDR2 is YFSETQ. The CDR3 covers 15 residues. Trimming took off 4 bases at V and 0 bases at J, with 14 bases between the two ends. As handled by the study authors: There were no quality scores in the junction-only immunoSEQ sequences, so filtering differed. Here immunoSEQ multiplex PCR was the method, and the copy in TCRdb shows in-frame clones only, minus some. V and J calls and clone size follow that table, whereas D and trimming were derived from the DNA. The table records over a million clones, more than 95% of them present only once. The sequence was collected from a young man in good health. Material: naive CD4+ T cells sorted from blood. Indicated subset: CD45RA+ positively selected. The V and J genes are TRBV5-1 and TRBJ2-7; D might be TRBD2 (6 bases). The CDR3 coding sequence is TGCGCCAGCAGCCCCCTAGCGCCTAGCTCCTACGAGCAGTACTTC. Its translation is CASSPLAPSSYEQYF.